These T cell receptor beta chains were read from a single sample in a study of shared clonotypes between healthy human individuals. Sequenced by immunoSEQ multiplex PCR; TCRdb stores in-frame clones only, minus some. The top ten hold 0.13% to 0.15% of the sample, which has 2.5 million or so clones, 90% to 95% seen once. Sequences were obtained from naive CD4+ T cells sorted from blood. Source of these receptors: a man younger than 35 in good health. CDR3s include the opening cysteine and the closing phenylalanine or tryptophan. D genes are given only for firm matches. Size values are once, few and many counts, or a class for expanded clones, and some rows have none.

clone_size	d_call	v_call	cdr3_length	j_call	cdr3_aa
once	NA	TRBV2	13	TRBJ2-6	CASRTAGANVLTF
NA	NA	TRBV11-2	11	TRBJ1-1	CASLRGTEAFF
NA	NA	TRBV6-5	16	TRBJ2-3	CASSLGGPVWADTQYF
NA	NA	TRBV6-1	16	TRBJ1-2	CASSATRAGAVYGYTF
NA	NA	TRBV10-1	13	TRBJ1-2	CASSEATDYGYTF
NA	NA	TRBV20-1	11	TRBJ2-3	CSARSTDTQYF
once	NA	TRBV30	12	TRBJ1-2	CAWSMPPSGYTF
NA	TRBD1	TRBV10-1	15	TRBJ1-1	CASSPNRGLNTEAFF
NA	NA	TRBV7-9	14	TRBJ1-6	CASSPSGGNSPLHF
NA	NA	TRBV6-6	15	TRBJ1-5	CASRGEIGPNQPQHF
NA	TRBD1	TRBV19	14	TRBJ1-2	CASRQTGGDYGYTF
NA	NA	TRBV2	14	TRBJ2-7	CASTPRPFGYEQYF
NA	TRBD1	TRBV27	16	TRBJ2-7	CASRPTGQGAGYEQYF
once	NA	TRBV7-2	14	TRBJ2-5	CASRHGGTQETQYF
once	NA	TRBV11-2	15	TRBJ2-1	CASSLSDVAYNEQFF
NA	NA	TRBV19	13	TRBJ1-2	CASNQIADYGYTF
NA	NA	TRBV27	12	TRBJ1-2	CASSLGNSGYTF
NA	TRBD1	TRBV5-1	14	TRBJ2-7	CASSLPGQPYEQYF
few	TRBD1	TRBV18	15	TRBJ1-5	CASSFGTGGNQPQHF
NA	NA	TRBV5-4	13	TRBJ2-2	CASSLVGVGELFF
NA	NA	TRBV19	13	TRBJ2-7	CASSIGASYEQYF
NA	TRBD1	TRBV7-9	17	TRBJ2-1	CASSQWWKQGVLNEQFF
once	NA	TRBV7-2	15	TRBJ2-1	CASSLMRSSYNEQFF
once	NA	TRBV9	15	TRBJ1-4	CASSPLGSKNEKLFF
NA	NA	TRBV30	12	TRBJ2-5	CAWSRVQETQYF
NA	TRBD1	TRBV6-1	16	TRBJ2-2	CASSGDSRPGTGELFF
NA	NA	TRBV21-1	15	TRBJ2-7	CASNPSGDRDYEQYF
NA	TRBD1	TRBV7-2	15	TRBJ1-2	CASSLIGTGTGGYTF
NA	NA	TRBV25-1	12	NA	CASRGSTYEQYF
once	NA	TRBV6-1	13	TRBJ2-2	CASQGREIGELFF
NA	NA	TRBV27	11	TRBJ1-1	CATFLNTEAFF
NA	NA	TRBV7-6	12	TRBJ2-5	CASSLGQETQYF
NA	TRBD1	TRBV5-4	18	TRBJ1-4	CASTIRGQGAQDNEKLFF
NA	NA	TRBV19	13	TRBJ2-2	CASSIAEGGELFF
NA	NA	TRBV2	14	TRBJ2-7	CASSATGFSYEQYF
few	TRBD1	TRBV4-1	15	TRBJ1-1	CASTPTGVGNTEAFF
NA	NA	TRBV7-9	15	TRBJ2-2	CASSLRTSNTGELFF
NA	NA	TRBV6-1	14	TRBJ2-7	CASRSQGSSYEQYF
NA	NA	TRBV7-8	12	TRBJ2-7	CASARQPYEQYF
NA	NA	TRBV18	14	TRBJ1-5	CASSTGTSNQPQHF
NA	NA	TRBV9	14	TRBJ1-3	CASSVVGSGNTIYF
NA	TRBD2	TRBV7-2	18	TRBJ2-3	CASSLALFLAGGQDTQYF
few	NA	TRBV5-6	14	TRBJ1-5	CASSLGQSNQPQHF
NA	NA	TRBV30	13	TRBJ2-7	CASGSGNSYEQYF
once	NA	TRBV30	16	TRBJ2-7	CAWSVRAGEGVYEQYF
NA	NA	TRBV11-2	15	TRBJ2-2	CASSFRGLNTGELFF
NA	NA	TRBV6-5	14	TRBJ1-6	CASSNGVGNSPLHF
few	TRBD1	TRBV19	14	TRBJ1-5	CASNSVQGNQPQHF
few	NA	TRBV5-1	14	TRBJ1-1	CASSSGLVYTEAFF
NA	NA	TRBV19	15	TRBJ2-7	CASSIGPADSYEQYF
once	TRBD2	TRBV5-4	13	TRBJ2-5	CASRTRGSETQYF
NA	TRBD1	TRBV5-1	15	TRBJ2-7	CASSLGGTGDYEQYF
NA	TRBD2	TRBV13	17	TRBJ2-7	CASSPDTGPGGYYEQYF
NA	NA	TRBV11-3	16	TRBJ2-3	CASSLDQVRGEDTQYF
NA	TRBD2	TRBV25-1	15	TRBJ2-5	CASSPAGGPMETQYF
NA	NA	TRBV7-7	13	TRBJ2-2	CASSPPAAGELFF
few	NA	TRBV19	11	TRBJ1-2	CASSMTYGYTF